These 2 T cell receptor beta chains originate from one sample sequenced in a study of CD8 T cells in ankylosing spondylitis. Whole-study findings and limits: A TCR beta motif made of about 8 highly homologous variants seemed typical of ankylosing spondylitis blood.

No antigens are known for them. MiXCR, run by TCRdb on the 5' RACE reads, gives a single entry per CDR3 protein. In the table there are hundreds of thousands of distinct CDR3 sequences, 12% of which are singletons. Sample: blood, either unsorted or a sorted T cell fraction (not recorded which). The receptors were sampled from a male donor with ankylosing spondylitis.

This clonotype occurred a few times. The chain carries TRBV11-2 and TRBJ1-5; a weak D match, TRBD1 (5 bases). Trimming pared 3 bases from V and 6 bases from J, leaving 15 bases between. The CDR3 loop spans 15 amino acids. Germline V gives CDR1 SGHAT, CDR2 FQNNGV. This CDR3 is CASSLLGRQGQPQHF. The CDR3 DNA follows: TGTGCCAGCAGCTTGCTAGGGCGCCAGGGTCAGCCCCAGCATTTT.

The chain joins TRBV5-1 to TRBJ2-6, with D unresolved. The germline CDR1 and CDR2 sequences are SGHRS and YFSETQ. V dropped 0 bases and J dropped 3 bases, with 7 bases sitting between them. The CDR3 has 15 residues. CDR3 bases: TGCGCCAGCAGCTTGGGGTCGGGTGGGGCCAACGTCCTGACTTTC. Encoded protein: CASSLGSGGANVLTF.